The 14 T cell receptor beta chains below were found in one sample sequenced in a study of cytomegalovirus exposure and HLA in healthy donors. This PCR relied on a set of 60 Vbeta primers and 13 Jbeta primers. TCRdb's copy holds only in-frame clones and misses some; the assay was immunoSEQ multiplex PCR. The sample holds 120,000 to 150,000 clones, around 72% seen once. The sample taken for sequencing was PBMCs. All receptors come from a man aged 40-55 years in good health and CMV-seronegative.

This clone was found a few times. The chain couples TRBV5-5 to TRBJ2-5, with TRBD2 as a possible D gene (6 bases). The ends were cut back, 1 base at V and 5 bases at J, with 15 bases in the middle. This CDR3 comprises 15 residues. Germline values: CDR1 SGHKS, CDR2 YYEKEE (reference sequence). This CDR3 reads CASSLWGTSRETQYF. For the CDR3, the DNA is TGTGCCAGCAGCTTGTGGGGCACTAGCAGGGAGACCCAGTACTTC.

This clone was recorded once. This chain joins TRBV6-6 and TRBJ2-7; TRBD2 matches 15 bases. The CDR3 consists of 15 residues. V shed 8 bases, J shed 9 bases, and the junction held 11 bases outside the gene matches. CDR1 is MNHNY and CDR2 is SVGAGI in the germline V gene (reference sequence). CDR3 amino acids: CASGTSGRYSDGQYF. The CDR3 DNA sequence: TGTGCCAGCGGGACTAGCGGGAGGTACTCTGATGGGCAGTACTTC.

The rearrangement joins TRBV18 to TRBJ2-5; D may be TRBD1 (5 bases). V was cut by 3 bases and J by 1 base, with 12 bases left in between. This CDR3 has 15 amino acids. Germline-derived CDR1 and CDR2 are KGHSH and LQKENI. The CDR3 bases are TGTGCCAGCTCACCCCTTGGGGCTCTCCAAGAGACCCAGTACTTC. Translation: CASSPLGALQETQYF. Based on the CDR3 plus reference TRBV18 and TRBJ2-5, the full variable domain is NAGVMQNPRHLVRRRGQEARLRCSPMKGHSHVYWYRQLPEEGLKFMVYLQKENIIDESGMPKERFSAEFPKEGPSILRIQQVVRGDSAAYFCASSPLGALQETQYFGPGTRLLVL.

The CDR3 DNA sequence: TGCGCCAGCAGCCTAGGACTAGTTTCCTACAATGAGCAGTTCTTC. It translates to CASSLGLVSYNEQFF. The chain carries TRBV4-3 and TRBJ2-1, with 7 bases that match TRBD2. Looked up from germline, CDR1 is LGHNA and CDR2 is YSLEER. The CDR3 extends over 15 amino acids. V shed 4 bases and J 1 base; nucleotides not matched to a gene: 4.

The CDR3 DNA is TGTGCCAGCAGTTACCCCGCGGGAGAGGACAATGAGCAGTTCTTC. Translation gives CASSYPAGEDNEQFF. The chain combines TRBV6-6 with TRBJ2-1; 7 nucleotides agree with TRBD2. This CDR3 has 15 residues. After removal of 2 bases from V and 5 bases from J, the junction contained 6 bases not matched to a gene. From germline, CDR1 is MNHNY and CDR2 SVGAGI (reference sequence).

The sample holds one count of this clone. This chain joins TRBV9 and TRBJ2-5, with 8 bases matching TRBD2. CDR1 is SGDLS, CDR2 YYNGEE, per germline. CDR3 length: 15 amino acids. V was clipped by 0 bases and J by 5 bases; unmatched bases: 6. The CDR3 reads CASSVGGREDETQYF. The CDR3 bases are TGTGCCAGCAGCGTAGGGGGGCGGGAGGACGAGACCCAGTACTTC.

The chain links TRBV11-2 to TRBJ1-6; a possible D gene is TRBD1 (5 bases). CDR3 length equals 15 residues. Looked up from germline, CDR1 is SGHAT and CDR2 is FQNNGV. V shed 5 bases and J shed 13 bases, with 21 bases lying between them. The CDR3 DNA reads TGTGCCAGCAGCCAAACCCCCGGGGGGTCGAATCCCCTCCACTTT. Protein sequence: CASSQTPGGSNPLHF.

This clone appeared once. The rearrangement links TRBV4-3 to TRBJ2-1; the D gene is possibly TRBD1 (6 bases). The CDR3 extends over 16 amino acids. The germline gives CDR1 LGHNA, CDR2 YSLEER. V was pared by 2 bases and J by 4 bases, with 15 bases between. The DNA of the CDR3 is TGCGCCAGCAGCCAACACCTCAGGGGCTCTTACAATGAGCAGTTCTTC. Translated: CASSQHLRGSYNEQFF.

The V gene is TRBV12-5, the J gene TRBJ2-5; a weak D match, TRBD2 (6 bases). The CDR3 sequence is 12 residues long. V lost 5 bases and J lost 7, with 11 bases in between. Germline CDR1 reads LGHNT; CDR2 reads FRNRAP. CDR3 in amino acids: CASGSPGGTQYF. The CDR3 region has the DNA TGTGCTAGTGGTAGCCCCGGGGGGACCCAGTACTTC.

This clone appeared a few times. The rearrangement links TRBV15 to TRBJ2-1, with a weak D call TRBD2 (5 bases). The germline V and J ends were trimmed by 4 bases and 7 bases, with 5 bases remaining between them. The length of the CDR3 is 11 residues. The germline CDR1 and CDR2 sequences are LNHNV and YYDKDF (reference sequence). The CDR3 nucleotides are TGTGCCACCAGCACGGGGAATGAGCAGTTCTTC. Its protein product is CATSTGNEQFF. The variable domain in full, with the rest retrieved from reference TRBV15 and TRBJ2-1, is DAMVIQNPRYQVTQFGKPVTLSCSQTLNHNVMYWYQQKSSQAPKLLFHYYDKDFNNEADTPDNFQSRRPNTSFCFLDIRSPGLGDTAMYLCATSTGNEQFFGPGTRLTVL.

CDR3 protein: CASSSNYGQGGAGELFF. In nucleotides, the CDR3 is TGTGCCAGCTCATCAAACTACGGACAGGGGGGTGCCGGGGAGCTGTTTTTT. The genes are TRBV18 and TRBJ2-2; 10 bases are shared with TRBD1. V trimming: 5 bases; J trimming: 6 bases; junction bases outside the gene matches: 12. Germline V lookup: CDR1 KGHSH, CDR2 LQKENI. This CDR3 spans 17 amino acids.

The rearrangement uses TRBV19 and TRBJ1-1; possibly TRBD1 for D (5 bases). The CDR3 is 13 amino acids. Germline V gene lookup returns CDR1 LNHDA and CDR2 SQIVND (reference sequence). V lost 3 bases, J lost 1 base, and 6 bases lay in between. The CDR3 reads CASSIQGNTEAFF. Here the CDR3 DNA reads TGTGCCAGTAGTATCCAGGGGAACACTGAAGCTTTCTTT.

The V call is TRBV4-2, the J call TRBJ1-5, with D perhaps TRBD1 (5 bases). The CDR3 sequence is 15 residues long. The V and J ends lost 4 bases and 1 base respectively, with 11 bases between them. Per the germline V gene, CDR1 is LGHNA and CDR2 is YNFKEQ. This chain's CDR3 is CASSPDSKSNQPQHF. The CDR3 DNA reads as TGTGCCAGCAGCCCAGACAGTAAGAGCAATCAGCCCCAGCATTTT.

The CDR3 region has the DNA TGCAGCGTTGAAGTTCCGCAGGGGGAAAATACGCAGTATTTT. This encodes CSVEVPQGENTQYF. The J gene is TRBJ2-3, the V gene TRBV29-1; 7 nucleotides align to TRBD1. V trimming: 1 base; J trimming: 7 bases; junction bases outside the gene matches: 8. CDR1 is SQVTM and CDR2 is ANQGSEA in the germline V gene. The CDR3 is 14 residues long.